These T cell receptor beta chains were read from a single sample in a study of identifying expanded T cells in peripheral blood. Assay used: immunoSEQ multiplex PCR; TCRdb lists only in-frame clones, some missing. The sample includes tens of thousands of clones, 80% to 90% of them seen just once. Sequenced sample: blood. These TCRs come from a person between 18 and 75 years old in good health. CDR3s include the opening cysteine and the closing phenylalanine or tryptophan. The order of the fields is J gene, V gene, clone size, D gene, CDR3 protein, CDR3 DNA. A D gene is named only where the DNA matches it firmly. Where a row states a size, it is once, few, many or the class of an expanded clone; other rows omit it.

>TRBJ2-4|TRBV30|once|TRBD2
CAWMGLAGGPSKNIQYF
TGTGCCTGGATGGGACTAGCGGGAGGGCCATCCAAAAACATTCAGTACTTC
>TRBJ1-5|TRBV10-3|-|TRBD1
CAIRGTGVAQPQHF
TGTGCCATCAGGGGGACAGGGGTGGCTCAGCCCCAGCATTTT
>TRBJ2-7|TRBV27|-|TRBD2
CASSLKAGGGEQYF
TGTGCCAGCAGTTTAAAAGCGGGAGGGGGCGAGCAGTACTTC
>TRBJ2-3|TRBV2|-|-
CASSAGSTAQYF
TGTGCCAGCAGCGCCGGAAGTACGGCGCAGTATTTT
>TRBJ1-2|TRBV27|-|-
CASSLQVQSSNYGYTF
TGTGCCAGCAGTTTACAAGTACAGTCTAGTAACTATGGCTACACCTTC
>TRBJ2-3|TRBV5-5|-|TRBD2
CASSLGLAGGWDTDTQYF
TGTGCCAGCAGCTTGGGGCTAGCGGGAGGGTGGGACACAGATACGCAGTATTTT
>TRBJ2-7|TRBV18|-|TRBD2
CASSQRTSGVSYEQYF
TGTGCCAGCTCACAAAGGACTAGCGGCGTCTCCTACGAGCAGTACTTC
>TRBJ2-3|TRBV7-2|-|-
CASSFTPLGRSTDTQYF
TGTGCCAGCAGCTTTACGCCCCTAGGACGCAGCACAGATACGCAGTATTTT
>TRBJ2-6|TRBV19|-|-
CASRYRFSNSGANVLTF
TGTGCCAGTAGGTATAGGTTCTCTAACTCTGGGGCCAACGTCCTGACTTTC
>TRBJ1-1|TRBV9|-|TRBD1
CASSPLQAGGAVAFF
TGTGCCAGCAGCCCACTTCAGGCAGGGGGCGCGGTGGCTTTCTTT
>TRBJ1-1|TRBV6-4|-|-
CASSLYPASNTEAFF
TGTGCCAGCTCTCTCTACCCGGCCTCGAACACTGAAGCTTTCTTT
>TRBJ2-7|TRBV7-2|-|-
CASSLGGADEQYF
TGTGCCAGCAGCTTAGGGGGGGCGGATGAGCAGTACTTC
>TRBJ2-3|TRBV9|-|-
CASSGQGRTDTQYF
TGTGCCAGCAGCGGTCAGGGTCGCACAGATACGCAGTATTTT
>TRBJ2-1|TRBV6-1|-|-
CASSDTALNEQFF
TGTGCCAGCAGTGATACGGCCCTCAATGAGCAGTTCTTC
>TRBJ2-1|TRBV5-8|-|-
CASSFRQASYNEQFF
TGTGCCAGCAGCTTTCGGCAGGCGTCCTACAATGAGCAGTTCTTC
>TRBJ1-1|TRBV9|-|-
CASSVGHWAMNTEAFF
TGTGCCAGCAGCGTCGGGCATTGGGCCATGAACACTGAAGCTTTCTTT
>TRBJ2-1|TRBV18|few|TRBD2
CASSPGGLALYNEQFF
TGTGCCAGCTCACCGGGTGGACTAGCGTTGTACAATGAGCAGTTCTTC
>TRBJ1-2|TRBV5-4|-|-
CASRSDEGGYGYTF
TGTGCCAGCAGGTCTGACGAGGGTGGATATGGCTACACCTTC
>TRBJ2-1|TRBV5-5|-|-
CASSLSAASYNEQFF
TGTGCCAGCAGCTTGTCAGCTGCCTCCTACAATGAGCAGTTCTTC
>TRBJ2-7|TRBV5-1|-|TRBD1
CASWAGTGRHEQYF
TGCGCCAGCTGGGCCGGGACAGGAAGGCACGAGCAGTACTTC
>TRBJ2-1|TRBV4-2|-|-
CASSQDDYNEQFF
TGTGCCAGCAGCCAAGACGACTACAATGAGCAGTTCTTC
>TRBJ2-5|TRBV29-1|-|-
CSVESLHHELETQYF
TGCAGCGTTGAATCCCTACACCACGAACTAGAGACCCAGTACTTC
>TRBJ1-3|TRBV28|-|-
CASSLTRNTIYF
TGTGCCAGCAGTTTGACCAGAAACACCATATATTTT
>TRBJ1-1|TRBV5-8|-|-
CASSLSGWGRDEAFF
TGTGCCAGCAGCTTGAGTGGGTGGGGCAGGGATGAAGCTTTCTTT
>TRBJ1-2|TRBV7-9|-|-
CASSFSDYGYTF
TGTGCCAGCAGCTTTTCGGACTATGGCTACACCTTC
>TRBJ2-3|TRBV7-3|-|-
CASSLNPAVTDTQYF
TGTGCCAGCAGCTTAAATCCTGCAGTAACAGATACGCAGTATTTT
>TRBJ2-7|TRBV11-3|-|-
CASSPRYEQYF
TGTGCCAGCAGCCCGAGGTACGAGCAGTACTTC
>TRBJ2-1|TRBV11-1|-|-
CASSLALNRDEQFF
TGTGCCAGCAGCTTAGCGCTAAATCGGGATGAGCAGTTCTTC
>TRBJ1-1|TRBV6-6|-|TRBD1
CASRPPGQLTEAFF
TGTGCCAGCAGGCCTCCGGGACAGCTTACTGAAGCTTTCTTT
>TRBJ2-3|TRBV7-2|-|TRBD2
CASRVSGPLAGKDTQYF
TGTGCCAGCAGAGTTAGTGGCCCGCTAGCGGGAAAAGATACGCAGTATTTT
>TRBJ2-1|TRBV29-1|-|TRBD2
CSVGTSGRMNEQFF
TGCAGCGTGGGTACTAGCGGGAGAATGAATGAGCAGTTCTTC
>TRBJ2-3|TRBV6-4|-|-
CASSVGEADTQYF
TGTGCCAGCAGTGTTGGGGAGGCCGATACGCAGTATTTT
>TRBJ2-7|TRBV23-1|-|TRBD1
CASRLIRDRDYEQYF
TGCGCCAGCAGGCTAATCCGGGACAGGGACTACGAGCAGTACTTC
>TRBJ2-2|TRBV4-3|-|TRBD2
CASSQDLNSGTFGTGELFF
TGCGCCAGCAGCCAAGATCTCAATAGCGGGACCTTCGGCACCGGGGAGCTGTTTTTT
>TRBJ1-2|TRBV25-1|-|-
CASSSVNYGYTF
TGTGCCAGCAGTTCGGTAAACTATGGCTACACCTTC
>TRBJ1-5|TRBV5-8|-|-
CASSLDRNSNQPQHF
TGTGCCAGCAGCTTGGACAGGAATAGCAATCAGCCCCAGCATTTT
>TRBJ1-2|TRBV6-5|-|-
CASSYKGDYGYTF
TGTGCCAGCAGTTACAAGGGAGACTATGGCTACACCTTC